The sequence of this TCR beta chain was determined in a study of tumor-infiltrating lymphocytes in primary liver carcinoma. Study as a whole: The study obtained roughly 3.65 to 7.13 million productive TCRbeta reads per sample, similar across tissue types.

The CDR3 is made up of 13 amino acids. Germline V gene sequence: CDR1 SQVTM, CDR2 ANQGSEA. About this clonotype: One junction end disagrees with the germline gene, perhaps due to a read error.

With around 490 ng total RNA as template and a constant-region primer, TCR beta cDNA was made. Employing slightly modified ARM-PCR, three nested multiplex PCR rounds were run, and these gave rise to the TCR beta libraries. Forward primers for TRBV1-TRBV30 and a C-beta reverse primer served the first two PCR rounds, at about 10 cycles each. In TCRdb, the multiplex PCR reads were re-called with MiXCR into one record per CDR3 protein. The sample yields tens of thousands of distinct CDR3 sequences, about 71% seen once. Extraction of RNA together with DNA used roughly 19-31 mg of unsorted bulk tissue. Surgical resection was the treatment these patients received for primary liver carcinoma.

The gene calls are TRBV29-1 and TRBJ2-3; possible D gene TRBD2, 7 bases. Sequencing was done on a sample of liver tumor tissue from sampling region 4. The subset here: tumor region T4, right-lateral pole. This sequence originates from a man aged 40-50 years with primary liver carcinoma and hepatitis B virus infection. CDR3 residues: CSVRTGGGDTQSF. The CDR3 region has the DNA TGCAGCGTCAGGACGGGGGGCGGAGATACGCAGTCTTTT.